This T cell receptor beta chain was documented in a study of CD8+ T cells in alopecia areata. The length of the CDR3 is 14 residues. V was shortened by 6 bases and J by 1 base, with 12 bases between the two germline ends. CDR1 is MDHEN, CDR2 SYDVKM, per germline. The sample's treatment: oral pan-JAK inhibitor, 5-10 mg twice daily. Alopecia areata patients gave lesional scalp punch biopsies and peripheral blood samples. Sequencing relied on a cDNA template that was reverse transcribed from extracted RNA. This table comes from immunoSEQ multiplex PCR, and its TCRdb copy is limited to in-frame clones, with some not included. The table lists some 80,000 clones, around 60% of them singletons, with 20% to 25% in the top ten.

Sequenced material: CD8+ T cells sorted from blood, taken at week 24, from a patient treated with tofacitinib. The chain uses TRBV28 and TRBJ1-1, with D unresolved. The clonotype originates from a human donor with alopecia areata. The CDR3 sequence: CASRPQVWNTEAFF. The CDR3 DNA reads as TGTGCCAGCAGGCCGCAGGTTTGGAACACTGAAGCTTTCTTT.